The rows below give T cell receptor beta chains drawn from one sample of a study of cytomegalovirus exposure and HLA in healthy donors. TCRdb's table, derived via immunoSEQ multiplex PCR, lists solely in-frame clones and lacks some. The table records 60,000 or so clones, roughly 80% of them present only once. The sequencing input was PBMCs. The receptors originated from a woman aged 40 to 50 in good health and CMV-seropositive. The CDR3 runs from the conserved cysteine through the conserved F or W. The D gene is left open where the match is weak. Rows give clone size only sometimes, using once, few, many, or a class for an expanded clone.

D	V	size	J	CDR3	DNA
NA	TRBV7-2	once	TRBJ2-7	CASSAVTSHYEQYF	TGTGCCAGCAGCGCGGTCACCTCACACTACGAGCAGTACTTC
NA	TRBV5-1	NA	TRBJ2-1	CASSGGQLYNEQFF	TGCGCCAGCAGCGGAGGACAGTTATACAATGAGCAGTTCTTC
NA	TRBV30	NA	TRBJ2-2	CAWSVRGLVVTGELFF	TGTGCCTGGAGTGTACGGGGTCTGGTGGTCACCGGGGAGCTGTTTTTT
NA	TRBV16	NA	TRBJ2-7	CASSQLRSISYEQYF	TGTGCCAGCAGCCAACTGCGCTCCATCTCCTACGAGCAGTACTTC
NA	TRBV25-1	few	TRBJ1-1	CASSSQGGEAFF	TGTGCCAGCAGTTCTCAGGGCGGCGAAGCTTTCTTT
TRBD1	TRBV10-2	NA	TRBJ1-3	CASSRGQEFSGNTIYF	TGCGCCAGCAGTCGAGGACAGGAGTTCTCTGGAAACACCATATATTTT
TRBD1	TRBV7-9	NA	TRBJ1-1	CSSSTRQGTEAFF	TGTTCCAGCAGCACTCGACAGGGCACTGAAGCTTTCTTT
NA	TRBV5-1	NA	TRBJ1-2	CASSSAGVLYGYTF	TGCGCCAGCAGCTCCGCAGGGGTCCTCTATGGCTACACCTTC
TRBD1	TRBV29-1	once	TRBJ1-2	CSVTGQGAYGYTF	TGCAGCGTGACGGGACAGGGCGCCTATGGCTACACCTTC
TRBD1	TRBV6-5	few	TRBJ1-2	CASRSKAGGNYGYTF	TGTGCCAGCAGATCGAAAGCAGGGGGCAACTATGGCTACACCTTC
NA	TRBV19	NA	TRBJ1-3	CASRKQESSGNTIYF	TGTGCCAGTAGAAAACAGGAGAGCTCTGGAAACACCATATATTTT
NA	TRBV30	NA	TRBJ1-5	CAWSTQAVPNQPQHF	TGTGCCTGGAGTACCCAGGCAGTTCCCAATCAGCCCCAGCATTTT
NA	TRBV5-1	NA	TRBJ1-3	CASSLDSGSGNTIYF	TGCGCCAGCAGCTTGGACAGCGGCTCTGGAAACACCATATATTTT
TRBD1	TRBV18	NA	TRBJ1-2	CASSPPRQGAEYGYTF	TGTGCCAGCTCACCACCGAGACAGGGGGCTGAGTATGGCTACACCTTC
TRBD2	TRBV7-3	few	TRBJ2-3	CASSLDPAGGTDTQYF	TGTGCCAGCAGCTTGGATCCAGCGGGGGGCACAGATACGCAGTATTTT
NA	TRBV27	few	TRBJ1-1	CASSLSSLPGRGNTEAFF	TGTGCCAGCAGTTTATCATCCCTCCCGGGCAGGGGGAACACTGAAGCTTTCTTT
NA	TRBV5-4	NA	TRBJ1-6	CASTSGRGSSYNSPLHF	TGTGCCAGCACCTCGGGGAGGGGGTCCTCCTATAATTCACCCCTCCACTTT
TRBD1	TRBV10-3	NA	TRBJ1-6	CAISPAGTGNSPLHF	TGTGCCATCAGTCCCGCCGGGACAGGGAATTCACCCCTCCACTTT
TRBD1	TRBV5-7	NA	TRBJ2-3	CASSVRDRGGDTQYF	TGTGCCAGCAGCGTCCGGGACAGGGGTGGAGATACGCAGTATTTT
TRBD2	TRBV10-1	NA	TRBJ2-5	CASSESTTSGEETQYF	TGCGCCAGCAGTGAGTCGACGACTAGCGGGGAGGAGACCCAGTACTTC
TRBD1	TRBV5-1	few	TRBJ1-1	CASSPPDRMNTEAFF	TGCGCCAGCAGCCCTCCGGACAGGATGAACACTGAAGCTTTCTTT
NA	TRBV7-2	NA	TRBJ2-7	CASSRGTPPYEQYF	TGTGCCAGCAGCCGAGGGACACCCCCCTACGAGCAGTACTTC
NA	TRBV5-1	NA	TRBJ1-4	CASSLVGLEKLFF	TGCGCCAGCAGCTTGGTGGGACTCGAAAAACTGTTTTTT
TRBD2	TRBV7-2	NA	TRBJ2-5	CASSFSSGGAGETQYF	TGTGCCAGCAGCTTTTCCAGCGGGGGGGCCGGGGAGACCCAGTACTTC
NA	TRBV25-1	few	TRBJ1-6	CASSEGSYNSPLHF	TGTGCCAGCAGTGAAGGCTCGTATAATTCACCCCTCCACTTT
NA	TRBV15	NA	TRBJ1-3	CATSRKTGGNTIYF	TGTGCCACCAGCAGAAAAACGGGGGGAAACACCATATATTTT
TRBD1	TRBV7-9	NA	TRBJ1-1	CSSSFGQGEAFF	TGTTCCAGCAGCTTTGGACAGGGAGAAGCTTTCTTT
NA	TRBV6-6	NA	TRBJ1-5	CASSQQGIGNQPQHF	TGTGCCAGCAGTCAGCAGGGGATTGGCAATCAGCCCCAGCATTTT
TRBD1	TRBV10-3	NA	TRBJ1-2	CAITDGQGLFYGYTF	TGTGCCATCACGGATGGACAGGGCCTGTTCTATGGCTACACCTTC